The 3 T cell receptor beta chains below come from one sample, sequenced in a study of T-cell memory formation after mild COVID-19. TCRdb recomputed calls from the 5' RACE reads with MiXCR, one row per CDR3 protein. The repertoire has roughly 550,000 distinct CDR3 sequences, roughly 22% of them found once; the top ten carry under 15%. Material for sequencing was PBMCs or a T cell subset sorted from them (not recorded which). The receptor set was obtained from an adult woman who had mild COVID-19 (a few samples of this study predate the infection). Cell type and time point are not known.

This chain links TRBV12-3 or TRBV12-4 with TRBJ2-3, with 8 bases that match TRBD2. The CDR3 runs 18 residues. The V segment lost 2 bases and the J segment 4 bases; nucleotides outside the gene matches: 14. CDR3 coding DNA: TGTGCCAGCAGTTTAAAGTCGACCAGCGGGAGAACCCCAGATACGCAGTATTTT. It translates to CASSLKSTSGRTPDTQYF.

The rearrangement links TRBV4-1 to TRBJ1-2; D remains ambiguous. Germline V CDR1 and CDR2: MGHRA, YSYEKL. V lost 2 bases to trimming and J lost 4 bases, with 8 bases between them. CDR3 length equals 13 residues. The CDR3 DNA is TGCGCCAGCAGCCAATCCGCCACCTATGGCTACACCTTC. Encoded protein: CASSQSATYGYTF.

V is TRBV4-1 and J is TRBJ2-3; D unresolved. Germline assignment: CDR1 MGHRA and CDR2 YSYEKL. Trimming took off 1 base at V and 7 bases at J, with 15 bases between the two ends. This CDR3 is built from 15 residues. The CDR3 reads CASSQVRDLHHTQYF. The DNA of the CDR3 is TGCGCCAGCAGCCAAGTAAGAGACCTACATCATACGCAGTATTTT.